One sample yielded the 10 T cell receptor beta chains listed below, sequenced in a study of cytomegalovirus exposure and HLA in healthy donors. In the PCR, 60 Vbeta and 13 Jbeta primers were used. Some clones are missing from TCRdb's copy, which holds only in-frame ones; the method was immunoSEQ multiplex PCR. This table holds some 170,000 clones, 60% to 80% found once. The source material was PBMCs. These receptors were collected from a man aged 30 to 45 in good health and CMV-seropositive.

This clone turned up a few times. J is TRBJ2-7 and V is TRBV21-1; the D call in the table, TRBD2, was not verified against the DNA. TRBV21-1 is a listed pseudogene. The CDR3 consists of 15 residues. The chain's CDR3 is CASSNIGGLSYEQYF. The CDR3 bases are TGTGCCAGCAGCAACATCGGGGGGCTTTCCTACGAGCAGTACTTC.

The chain recombines TRBV5-1 with TRBJ2-2; D may be TRBD1 (6 bases). CDR1 SGHRS and CDR2 YFSETQ come from the germline V gene. This CDR3 spans 17 amino acids. The V and J ends lost 0 bases and 6 bases respectively, with 18 bases between them. The CDR3 DNA reads TGCGCCAGCAGCTTGGCTTCAGGGGTTTTAAGATCCGGGGAGCTGTTTTTT. Protein product: CASSLASGVLRSGELFF.

This chain connects TRBV6-1 to TRBJ2-7; TRBD2 agrees at 10 bases. J gave up 4 bases and V 7 bases, and 7 bases lay outside the gene matches. Per the germline V gene, CDR1 is MNHNS and CDR2 is SASEGT. The CDR3 loop spans 14 amino acids. CDR3 region: CASIPGLAKYEQYF. As DNA, the CDR3 is TGTGCCAGCATCCCGGGACTAGCGAAGTACGAGCAGTACTTC.

The V gene is TRBV23-1, the J gene TRBJ1-2; 8 bases agree with TRBD1. TRBV23-1 falls under the ORF class, with uncertain function. The CDR3 has 14 residues. V shed 11 bases and J 4 bases; nucleotides not matched to a gene: 12. The CDR3: CALPGTGQGYGYTF. CDR3 coding DNA: TGCGCCTTACCTGGGACAGGACAGGGCTATGGCTACACCTTC.

The chain has TRBV7-9 and TRBJ1-2, with 10 bases matching TRBD1. Per germline, CDR1 SEHNR and CDR2 FQNEAQ (reference sequence). The CDR3 consists of 14 residues. J was trimmed by 6 bases and V by 4 bases; bases with no gene match: 5. The CDR3 DNA is TGTGCCAGCAGCTCGACAGGGGGCAACGATGGCTACACCTTC. Translating it yields CASSSTGGNDGYTF.

This clone has just one count. V gene TRBV29-1 combines with J gene TRBJ2-7; 9 nucleotides agree with TRBD1. The V and J ends lost 5 bases and 5 bases, in that order; junction bases with no gene match: 13. From germline, CDR1 is SQVTM and CDR2 ANQGSEA. The CDR3 totals 15 residues. CDR3 amino acids: CSVWGPGQGKNEQYF. DNA for the CDR3: TGCAGCGTTTGGGGGCCGGGACAGGGAAAGAACGAGCAGTACTTC.

The V gene is TRBV6-1, the J gene TRBJ2-7, with TRBD1 matching 7 bases. The CDR3 loop spans 14 amino acids. V trimming: 7 bases; J trimming: 3 bases; junction bases outside the gene matches: 9. CDR1 and CDR2 (germline): MNHNS, SASEGT. The DNA of the CDR3 is TGTGCCAGCAAGGGGAACAGGGGCCTCTACGAGCAGTACTTC. Its protein is CASKGNRGLYEQYF.

The rearrangement uses TRBV27 and TRBJ1-2, with D maybe TRBD1 (6 bases). The length of the CDR3 is 13 residues. Between the trimmed V and J ends, which lost 6 bases and 4 bases, there was a span of 12 bases. In germline, CDR1 is MNHEY, CDR2 SMNVEV (reference sequence). CDR3 in DNA: TGTGCCAGCAGCCCAGGACAGATCTATGGCTACACCTTC. This sequence encodes CASSPGQIYGYTF.

V gene TRBV14 combines with J gene TRBJ2-5; D remains unclear. The CDR3 spans 13 residues. Germline V CDR1 and CDR2: SGHDN, FVKESK. V was pared by 0 bases and J by 5 bases, with 7 bases between. The chain's CDR3 is CASSQDLGETQYF. The CDR3 DNA reads as TGTGCCAGCAGCCAAGATCTCGGGGAGACCCAGTACTTC.

The chain links TRBV7-2 to TRBJ1-6; D possibly corresponds to TRBD1 (6 bases). V lost 2 bases and J lost 5, with 10 bases in between. The CDR3 has 15 residues. Germline loops: CDR1 SGHTA, CDR2 FQGNSA. CDR3 DNA: TGTGCCAGCAGCTTATTGCAGGGGCATAATTCACCCCTCCACTTT. Encoded protein: CASSLLQGHNSPLHF.